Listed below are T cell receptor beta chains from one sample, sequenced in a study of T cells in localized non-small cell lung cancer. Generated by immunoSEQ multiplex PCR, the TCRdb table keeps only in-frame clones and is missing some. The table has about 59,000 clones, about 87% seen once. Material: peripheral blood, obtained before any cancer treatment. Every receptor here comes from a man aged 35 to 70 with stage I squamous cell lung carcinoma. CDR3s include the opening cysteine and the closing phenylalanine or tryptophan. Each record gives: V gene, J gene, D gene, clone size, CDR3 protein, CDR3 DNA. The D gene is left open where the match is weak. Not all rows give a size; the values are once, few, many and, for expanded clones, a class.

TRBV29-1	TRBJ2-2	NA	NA	CSVEKSANTGELFF	TGCAGCGTTGAGAAGAGCGCGAACACCGGGGAGCTGTTTTTT
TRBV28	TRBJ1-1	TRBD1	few	CASSSTGQSNTEAFF	TGTGCCAGCAGTTCCACGGGACAGTCGAACACTGAAGCTTTCTTT
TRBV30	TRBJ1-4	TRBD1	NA	CAWGQGVSATNEKLFF	TGTGCCTGGGGGCAGGGGGTAAGCGCAACAAATGAAAAACTGTTTTTT
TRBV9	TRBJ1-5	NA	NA	CASSVGDQPQHF	TGTGCCAGCAGCGTGGGGGATCAGCCCCAGCATTTT
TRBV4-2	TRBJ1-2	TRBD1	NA	CASSQGEGARPSYGYTF	TGTGCCAGCAGCCAGGGGGAGGGGGCGCGTCCTAGCTATGGCTACACCTTC
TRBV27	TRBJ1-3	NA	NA	CASSLLGQPNSGNTIYF	TGTGCCAGCAGTTTATTGGGGCAGCCCAACTCTGGAAACACCATATATTTT
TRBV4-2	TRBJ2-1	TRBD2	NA	CASSQLAGASYNEQFF	TGTGCCAGCAGCCAGTTAGCGGGGGCCTCCTACAATGAGCAGTTCTTC
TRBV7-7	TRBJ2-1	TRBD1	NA	CALNWRDRIYNEQFF	TGTGCCCTAAACTGGAGGGACAGGATCTACAATGAGCAGTTCTTC
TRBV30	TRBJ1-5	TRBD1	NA	CAWETGDGQPQHF	TGTGCCTGGGAGACAGGGGACGGGCAGCCCCAGCATTTT
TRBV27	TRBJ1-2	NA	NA	CASSLSRDYGYTF	TGTGCCAGCAGTTTATCCCGGGACTATGGCTACACCTTC
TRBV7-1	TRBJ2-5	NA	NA	CASSLGTTSGETQYF	TGTGCCAGCAGCTTAGGTACGACCTCGGGGGAGACCCAGTACTTC
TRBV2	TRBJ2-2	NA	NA	CASSVWGDTGELFF	TGTGCCAGCAGTGTGTGGGGAGACACCGGGGAGCTGTTTTTT
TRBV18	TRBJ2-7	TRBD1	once	CASSPQGQGGSYEQYF	TGTGCCAGCTCACCACAGGGACAGGGGGGATCCTACGAGCAGTACTTC
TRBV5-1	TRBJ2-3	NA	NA	CASSFKHMASGSTDTQYF	TGCGCCAGCAGTTTCAAACATATGGCCTCCGGGAGCACAGATACGCAGTATTTT
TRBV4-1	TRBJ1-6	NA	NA	CASSQGLNSPLHF	TGCGCCAGCAGCCAGGGGTTAAATTCACCCCTCCACTTT
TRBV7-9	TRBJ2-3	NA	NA	CASSSISGGTDTQYF	TGTGCCAGCAGCTCCATTTCGGGGGGCACAGATACGCAGTATTTT
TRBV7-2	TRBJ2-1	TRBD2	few	CASTGTSGRAGEQFF	TGTGCCAGCACCGGGACTAGCGGGAGGGCCGGGGAGCAGTTCTTC
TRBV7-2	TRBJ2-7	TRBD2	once	CASSVRTSGTLETFEQYF	TGTGCCAGCAGCGTTAGGACTAGCGGAACCCTCGAGACCTTTGAGCAGTACTTC
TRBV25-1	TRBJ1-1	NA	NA	CASSDRGIGTEAFF	TGTGCCAGCAGTGACCGGGGAATTGGCACTGAAGCTTTCTTT
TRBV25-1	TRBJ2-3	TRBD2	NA	CASRSSGRGDTQYF	TGTGCCAGCAGGAGTAGCGGGAGAGGGGATACGCAGTATTTT
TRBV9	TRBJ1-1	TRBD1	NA	CASSGQGETEAFF	TGTGCCAGCAGCGGACAGGGGGAGACTGAAGCTTTCTTT
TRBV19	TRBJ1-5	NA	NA	CASGTNMGQPQHF	TGTGCCAGTGGGACAAATATGGGACAGCCCCAGCATTTT
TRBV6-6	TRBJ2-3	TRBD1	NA	CASSRDSYTDTQYF	TGTGCCAGCAGCCGGGACAGCTACACAGATACGCAGTATTTT
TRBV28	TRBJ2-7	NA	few	CASRSGSSGSYEQYF	TGTGCCAGCAGGTCTGGGAGCTCTGGCTCCTACGAGCAGTACTTC
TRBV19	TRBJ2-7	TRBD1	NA	CASSPPSGRGSGYEQYF	TGTGCCAGTAGCCCGCCGTCGGGCAGGGGGTCCGGTTACGAGCAGTACTTC
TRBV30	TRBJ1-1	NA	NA	CAWRMEGMNTEAFF	TGTGCCTGGAGAATGGAGGGGATGAACACTGAAGCTTTCTTT
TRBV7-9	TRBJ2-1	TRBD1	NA	CASPGTGHYNEQFF	TGTGCCAGCCCCGGGACAGGGCATTACAATGAGCAGTTCTTC
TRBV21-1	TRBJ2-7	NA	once	CASARTGRDEQYF	TGTGCCAGCGCTCGGACGGGGCGGGACGAGCAGTACTTC
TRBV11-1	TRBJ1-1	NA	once	CASSLGMNTEAFF	TGTGCCAGCAGCTTAGGGATGAACACTGAAGCTTTCTTT
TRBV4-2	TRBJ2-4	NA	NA	CASSLNRLENIQYF	TGTGCCAGCAGCCTTAACCGGCTCGAAAACATTCAGTACTTC
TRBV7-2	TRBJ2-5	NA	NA	CASSLGSRPQETQYF	TGTGCCAGCAGCCTGGGTTCGCGCCCTCAAGAGACCCAGTACTTC
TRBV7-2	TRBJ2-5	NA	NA	CASSSAGTRETQYF	TGTGCCAGCAGCTCGGCAGGGACCAGGGAGACCCAGTACTTC
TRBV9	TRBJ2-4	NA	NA	CASSPLGRVAKNIQYF	TGTGCCAGCAGCCCACTGGGGCGTGTGGCCAAAAACATTCAGTACTTC
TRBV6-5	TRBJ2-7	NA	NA	CASRGHADSYEQYF	TGTGCCAGCAGGGGTCATGCTGACTCCTACGAGCAGTACTTC
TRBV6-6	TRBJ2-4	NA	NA	CASSYLGGSTKNIQYF	TGTGCCAGCAGTTACCTCGGGGGCAGCACCAAAAACATTCAGTACTTC
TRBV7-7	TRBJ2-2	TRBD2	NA	CASSLEAGSAGELFF	TGTGCTAGCAGCTTAGAAGCGGGAAGCGCCGGGGAGCTGTTTTTT
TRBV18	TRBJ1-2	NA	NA	CASSPPEGYRYGYTF	TGTGCCAGCTCACCTCCCGAGGGGTATCGCTATGGCTACACCTTC
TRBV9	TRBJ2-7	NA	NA	CASSVDSVTYEQYF	TGTGCCAGCAGCGTAGATAGCGTGACCTACGAGCAGTACTTC
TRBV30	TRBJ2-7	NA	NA	CAWSLTRRDEQYF	TGTGCCTGGAGTTTGACTAGAAGGGACGAGCAGTACTTC
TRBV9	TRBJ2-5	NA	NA	CASSASWDQETQYF	TGTGCCAGCAGCGCATCGTGGGATCAAGAGACCCAGTACTTC
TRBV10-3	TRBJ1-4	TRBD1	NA	CAIREGQGSTNEKLFF	TGTGCCATCAGGGAGGGACAGGGCTCGACTAATGAAAAACTGTTTTTT
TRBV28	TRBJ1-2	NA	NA	CASKRGGIYGYTF	TGTGCCAGCAAAAGGGGGGGGATCTATGGCTACACCTTC
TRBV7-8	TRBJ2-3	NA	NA	CASSLTLQGLDTQYF	TGTGCCAGCAGCTTAACGTTGCAGGGACTAGATACGCAGTATTTT
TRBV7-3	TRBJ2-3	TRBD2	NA	CASSSPTTTGGVADTQYF	TGTGCCAGCAGCTCCCCGACGACTACGGGAGGTGTGGCAGATACGCAGTATTTT
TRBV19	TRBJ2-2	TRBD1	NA	CASRRLGQGTNTGELFF	TGTGCCAGTAGGAGGCTTGGACAGGGGACGAACACCGGGGAGCTGTTTTTT
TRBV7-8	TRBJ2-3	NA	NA	CASSFTDTQYF	TGTGCCAGCAGCTTTACAGATACGCAGTATTTT
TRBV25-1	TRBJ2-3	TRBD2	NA	CASSEYSGGSRDTQYF	TGTGCCAGCAGTGAATATTCGGGCGGGAGTAGAGATACGCAGTATTTT
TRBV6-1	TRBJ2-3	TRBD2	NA	CASSETSGDHTQYF	TGTGCCAGCAGTGAAACTAGCGGAGACCATACGCAGTATTTT
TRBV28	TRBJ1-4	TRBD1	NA	CASRLPGQGIATNEKLFF	TGTGCCAGCAGGCTCCCGGGACAGGGGATTGCAACTAATGAAAAACTGTTTTTT
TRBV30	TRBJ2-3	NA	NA	CAWRRIGGLDTQYF	TGTGCCTGGAGGAGAATCGGAGGTCTGGATACGCAGTATTTT
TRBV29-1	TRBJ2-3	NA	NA	CSGRTDTQYF	TGCAGCGGTAGAACAGATACGCAGTATTTT
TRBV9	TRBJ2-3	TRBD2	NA	CASSVWASGSADTQYF	TGTGCCAGCAGCGTTTGGGCTAGCGGGAGTGCAGATACGCAGTATTTT
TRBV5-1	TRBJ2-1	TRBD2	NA	CASSYGTSGRFNEQFF	TGCGCCAGCAGCTATGGGACTAGCGGGAGATTCAATGAGCAGTTCTTC
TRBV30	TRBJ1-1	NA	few	CAWSVAGGGDTEAFF	TGTGCCTGGAGTGTAGCCGGGGGCGGAGACACTGAAGCTTTCTTT
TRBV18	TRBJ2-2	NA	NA	CASSPLPQGNTGELFF	TGTGCCAGCTCACCACTTCCACAGGGGAACACCGGGGAGCTGTTTTTT
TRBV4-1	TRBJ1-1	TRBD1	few	CASSPGGGLNTEAFF	TGCGCCAGCAGCCCAGGGGGGGGCCTGAACACTGAAGCTTTCTTT
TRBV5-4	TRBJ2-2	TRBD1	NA	CASSSDRGGPNTGELFF	TGTGCCAGCAGCTCCGACAGGGGGGGACCGAACACCGGGGAGCTGTTTTTT
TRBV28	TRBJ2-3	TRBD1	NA	CASSLWTGGAGHASSTDTQYF	TGTGCCAGCAGTTTATGGACAGGGGGCGCGGGGCACGCAAGTAGCACAGATACGCAGTATTTT